This T cell receptor beta chain was recovered during a study of cytomegalovirus exposure and HLA in healthy donors. Study as a whole: The same platform used for the roughly 610 first-cohort repertoires was also used for the 100 to 150 validation repertoires, as a later analysis reported.

The V gene end was trimmed by 6 bases and the J gene end by 8 bases; junction bases not matched to a gene: 7. In germline, CDR1 is SNHLY, CDR2 FYNNEI. The CDR3 has 14 amino acids. Only in-frame clones appear in the TCRdb table, and some are missing; sequencing was by immunoSEQ multiplex PCR. The sample holds about 330,000 clones; 86% are singletons and the top ten take approximately 0.84%. What was sequenced was PBMCs. The rearrangement uses TRBV2 and TRBJ1-2; 12 bases fit TRBD1. This clonotype was obtained from a woman aged 18-29 years in good health and CMV-seronegative. The CDR3 DNA is TGTGCCAGCAGACCGGGACAGGGGGCAGGCGGCTACACCTTC. Translating gives CASRPGQGAGGYTF.